A selection of T cell receptor beta chains follows, all from one sample in a study of metastatic and nonmetastatic thyroid tumors. MiXCR was used by TCRdb to re-call the PCR reads. Here the sample spans over 30,000 clones, about a fifth being singletons. Specimen: tumor tissue. Receptors were obtained from a male donor with papillary thyroid cancer or a benign thyroid nodule (not recorded which). Some clones in this sample may be carry-over from other donors' samples. CDR3s include the opening cysteine and the closing phenylalanine or tryptophan. The D gene is left open where the match is weak. A row's size may be missing; if present it is once, few, many or a size class.

j_call clone_size v_call d_call cdr3_aa cdr3_nt
TRBJ2-1 many TRBV6-1 - CASSWGGEQFF TGTGCCAGCAGTTGGGGAGGTGAGCAGTTCTTC
TRBJ2-3 - TRBV9 - CASSVGGWDNTDTQYF TGTGCCAGCAGCGTAGGGGGGTGGGATAACACAGATACGCAGTATTTT
TRBJ2-3 - TRBV4-2 - CASRERDSHSTDTQYF TGTGCCAGCAGAGAGAGGGACTCCCACAGCACAGATACGCAGTATTTT
TRBJ2-2 - TRBV5-1 - CASSLDWGNTGELFF TGCGCCAGCAGCTTGGATTGGGGGAACACCGGGGAGCTGTTTTTT
TRBJ2-3 many TRBV19 - CASSPRPGTDTQYF TGTGCCAGTAGCCCCCGTCCCGGCACAGATACGCAGTATTTT
TRBJ2-4 few TRBV12-3/TRBV12-4 - CASTYPGPAHSKNIQYF TGTGCCAGCACCTACCCGGGGCCCGCACACTCCAAAAACATTCAGTACTTC
TRBJ1-2 - TRBV20-1 TRBD1 CSARDGNPGQGALGYTF TGCAGTGCTAGAGATGGCAACCCGGGACAGGGGGCGCTAGGCTACACCTTC
TRBJ2-5 - TRBV7-2 TRBD2 CATVGSGSPGETQYF TGTGCCACGGTGGGGAGCGGGAGTCCTGGGGAGACCCAGTACTTC
TRBJ1-4 many TRBV28 TRBD1 CASRPGGYREKLFF TGTGCCAGTCGCCCAGGGGGGTATAGGGAAAAACTGTTTTTT
TRBJ2-2 few TRBV28 TRBD1 CASSLIGQGTAGELFF TGTGCCAGCAGTTTAATCGGACAGGGGACAGCCGGGGAGCTGTTTTTT
TRBJ2-7 - TRBV7-8 TRBD1 CASSKEGQGYEQYF TGTGCCAGCAGCAAGGAGGGACAGGGGTACGAGCAGTACTTC
TRBJ2-7 - TRBV20-1 - CSAREFSGVINEQYF TGCAGTGCTAGAGAGTTTTCCGGGGTAATCAACGAGCAGTACTTC
TRBJ2-7 - TRBV5-1 TRBD1 CVSSFGQGLFEQYF TGCGTCAGCAGCTTTGGACAGGGGTTGTTCGAGCAGTACTTC
TRBJ1-1 many TRBV7-8 - CASSVGMNTEAFF TGTGCCAGCAGCGTAGGGATGAACACTGAAGCTTTCTTT
TRBJ2-1 - TRBV20-1 - CSASPQSTGINEQFF TGCAGTGCTTCGCCCCAATCCACCGGCATCAATGAGCAGTTCTTC
TRBJ2-5 few TRBV7-9 - CVSTPPGRETQYF TGTGTCAGCACCCCGCCGGGCAGAGAGACCCAGTACTTC
TRBJ1-2 - TRBV6-1 - CASSEVRLDGYTF TGTGCCAGCAGTGAAGTCCGGCTCGACGGCTACACCTTC
TRBJ1-1 many TRBV7-8 - CASSLAPERAFF TGTGCCAGCAGCTTAGCGCCAGAGCGAGCTTTCTTT
TRBJ1-2 - TRBV27 - CASTPTHANGYTF TGTGCCAGCACTCCTACCCACGCTAACGGCTACACCTTC
TRBJ2-7 many TRBV5-1 TRBD2 CASSLAGGRAGYEQYF TGCGCCAGCAGCTTGGCCGGCGGGAGGGCCGGCTACGAGCAGTACTTC